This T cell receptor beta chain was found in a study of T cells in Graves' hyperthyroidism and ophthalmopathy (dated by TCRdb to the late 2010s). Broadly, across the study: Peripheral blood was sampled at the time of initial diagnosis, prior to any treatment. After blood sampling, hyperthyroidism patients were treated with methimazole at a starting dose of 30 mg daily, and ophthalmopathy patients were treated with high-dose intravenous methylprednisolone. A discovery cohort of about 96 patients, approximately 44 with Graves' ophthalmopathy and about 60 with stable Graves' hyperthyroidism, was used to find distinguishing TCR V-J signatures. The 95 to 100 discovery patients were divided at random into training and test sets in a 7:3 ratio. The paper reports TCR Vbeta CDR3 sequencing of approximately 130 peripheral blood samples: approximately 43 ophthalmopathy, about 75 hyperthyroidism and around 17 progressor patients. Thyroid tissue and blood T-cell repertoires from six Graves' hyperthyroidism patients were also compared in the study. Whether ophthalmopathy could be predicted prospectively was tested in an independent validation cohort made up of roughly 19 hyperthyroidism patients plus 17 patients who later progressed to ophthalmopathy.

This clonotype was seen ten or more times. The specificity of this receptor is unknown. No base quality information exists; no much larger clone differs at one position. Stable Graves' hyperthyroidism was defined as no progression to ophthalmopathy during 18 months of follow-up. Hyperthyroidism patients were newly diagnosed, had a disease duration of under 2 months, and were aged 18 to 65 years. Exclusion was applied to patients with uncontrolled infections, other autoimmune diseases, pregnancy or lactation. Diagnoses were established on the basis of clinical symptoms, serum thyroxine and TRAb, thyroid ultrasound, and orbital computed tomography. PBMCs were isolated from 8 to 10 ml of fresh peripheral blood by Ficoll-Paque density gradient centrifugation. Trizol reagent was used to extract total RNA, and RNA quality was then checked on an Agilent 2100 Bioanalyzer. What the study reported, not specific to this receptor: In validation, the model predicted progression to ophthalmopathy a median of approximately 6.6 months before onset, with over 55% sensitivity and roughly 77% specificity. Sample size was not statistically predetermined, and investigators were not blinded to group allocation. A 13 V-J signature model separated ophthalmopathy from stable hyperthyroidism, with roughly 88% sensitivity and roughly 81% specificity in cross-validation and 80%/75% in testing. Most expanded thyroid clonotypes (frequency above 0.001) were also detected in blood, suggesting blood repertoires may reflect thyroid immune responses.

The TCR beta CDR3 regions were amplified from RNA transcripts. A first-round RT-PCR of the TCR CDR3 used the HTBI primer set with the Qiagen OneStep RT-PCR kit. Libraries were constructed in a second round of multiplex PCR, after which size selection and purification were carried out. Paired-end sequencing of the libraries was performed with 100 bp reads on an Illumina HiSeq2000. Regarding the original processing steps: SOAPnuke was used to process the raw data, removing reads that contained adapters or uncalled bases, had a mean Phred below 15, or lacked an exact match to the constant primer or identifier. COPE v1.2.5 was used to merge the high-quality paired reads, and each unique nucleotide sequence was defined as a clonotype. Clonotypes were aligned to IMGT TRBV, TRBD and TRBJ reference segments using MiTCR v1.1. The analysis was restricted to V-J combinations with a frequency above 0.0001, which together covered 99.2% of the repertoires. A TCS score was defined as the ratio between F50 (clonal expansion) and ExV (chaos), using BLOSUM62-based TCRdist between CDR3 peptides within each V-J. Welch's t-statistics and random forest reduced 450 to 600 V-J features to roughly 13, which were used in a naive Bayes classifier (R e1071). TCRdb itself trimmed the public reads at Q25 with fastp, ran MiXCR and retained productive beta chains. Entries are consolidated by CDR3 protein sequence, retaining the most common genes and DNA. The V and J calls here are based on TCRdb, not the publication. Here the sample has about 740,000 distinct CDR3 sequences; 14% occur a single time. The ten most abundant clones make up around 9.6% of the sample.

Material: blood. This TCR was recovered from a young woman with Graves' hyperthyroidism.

CDR3 sequence: CASSFSPDTQYF. The nucleotides read TGTGCCAGCAGCTTTAGTCCAGATACGCAGTATTTT. The chain uses TRBV7-9 and TRBJ2-3; no D gene is confidently identified. V is reduced by 3 bases and J by 4 bases, leaving a spacing of 5 bases between them. Inclusive of the bounding cysteine and phenylalanine, the CDR3 is 12 residues long. Only the CDR3 part of the read is kept: 36 bases, read in frame from the first base. As encoded in the germline V gene (reference sequence), CDR1 is SEHNR while CDR2 is FQNEAQ.